This T cell receptor (beta chain) was profiled in a study of cytomegalovirus exposure and HLA in healthy donors. Findings of the study overall: An analysis was carried out later, and it reportedly showed fewer N-insertions in an Asian-associated ancestry cluster than the approximately 610-donor mean.

In regard to this clone: Its target is unknown.

Germline loops: CDR1 LGHNA, CDR2 YNFKEQ. V was pared by 1 base and J by 4 bases, with 10 bases between. The CDR3 length is 15 residues. Both 60 Vbeta primers and 13 Jbeta primers went into the PCR. Sequencing used immunoSEQ multiplex PCR; TCRdb keeps in-frame clones, though not all of them. With 220,000 or so clones in the sample, the ten largest clones hold roughly 1.1%. The source is a girl aged 2-10 years in good health and CMV-seropositive. V and J are TRBV4-2 and TRBJ2-2; D remains ambiguous. Sequenced sample: PBMCs. The CDR3 sequence is CASSQGYPGTGELFF. The DNA for the CDR3 is TGTGCCAGCAGCCAAGGGTATCCGGGCACCGGGGAGCTGTTTTTT.